These T cell receptor beta chains were read from a single sample in a study of healthy donors' naive CD4 and CD8 T cells. TCRdb reprocessed the reads via MiXCR and lists one record per CDR3 protein. Here the sample spans around 200,000 distinct CDR3 sequences, around three quarters being singletons. Sequenced sample: naive CD4+ and CD8+ T cells sorted from blood, pooled from several donors. Source of these receptors: a pool of human donors in good health; the sample pools cells from several healthy donors. The CDR3 runs from the conserved cysteine through the conserved F or W. Clone size is not always given. Where it is, it says once, few, many or a class for expanded clones.

clone size: few; V gene: TRBV29-1; CDR3 protein: CSTGPDTQYF
clone size: NA; V gene: TRBV19; CDR3 protein: CAIPEDTGELFF
clone size: NA; V gene: TRBV11-2; CDR3 protein: CASSSRTETYNEQFF
clone size: NA; V gene: TRBV30; CDR3 protein: CAWSVDNRVNTF
clone size: NA; V gene: TRBV19; CDR3 protein: CASSLTARSHEQYF
clone size: NA; V gene: TRBV18; CDR3 protein: CASSPSADTQYF
clone size: NA; V gene: TRBV13; CDR3 protein: CASSLGLNNSPLHF
clone size: NA; V gene: TRBV29-1; CDR3 protein: CSVSQGPGANVLTF
clone size: NA; V gene: TRBV2; CDR3 protein: CASIRQGAAGELFF
clone size: NA; V gene: TRBV7-8; CDR3 protein: CASISRGYQETQYF
clone size: NA; V gene: TRBV15; CDR3 protein: CATSFPGVGGYTF
clone size: NA; V gene: TRBV18; CDR3 protein: CASSHFYEQYF
clone size: NA; V gene: TRBV29-1; CDR3 protein: CSVTTGLYGYTF
clone size: NA; V gene: TRBV19; CDR3 protein: CASSILPPAGLGANEQFF
clone size: few; V gene: TRBV11-2; CDR3 protein: CASSFTRNTEAFF